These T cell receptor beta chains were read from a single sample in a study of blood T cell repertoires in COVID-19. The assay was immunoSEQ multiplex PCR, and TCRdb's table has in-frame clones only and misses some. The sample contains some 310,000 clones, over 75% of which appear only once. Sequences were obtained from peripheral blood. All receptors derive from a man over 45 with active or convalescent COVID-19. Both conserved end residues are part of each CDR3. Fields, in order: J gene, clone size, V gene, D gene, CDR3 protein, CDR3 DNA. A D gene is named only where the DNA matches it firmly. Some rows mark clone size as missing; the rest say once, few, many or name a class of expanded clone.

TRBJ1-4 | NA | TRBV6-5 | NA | CASKRGLGNEKLFF | TGTGCCAGCAAGCGGGGACTGGGTAATGAAAAACTGTTTTTT
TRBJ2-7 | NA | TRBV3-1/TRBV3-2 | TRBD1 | CASSPGTAAPYEQYF | TGTGCCAGCAGCCCCGGGACAGCGGCCCCCTACGAGCAGTACTTC
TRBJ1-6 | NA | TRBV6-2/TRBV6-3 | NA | CASSYLQGFNSPLHF | TGTGCCAGCAGTTACCTACAGGGCTTCAATTCACCCCTCCACTTT
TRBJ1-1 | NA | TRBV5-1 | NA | CASSFGNTEAFF | TGCGCCAGCAGCTTCGGGAACACTGAAGCTTTCTTT
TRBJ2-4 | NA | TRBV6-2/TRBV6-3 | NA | CASSYSTLAKNIQYF | TGTGCCAGCAGTTACTCCACATTAGCCAAAAACATTCAGTACTTC
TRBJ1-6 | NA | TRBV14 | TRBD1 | CASSQVGGHNSPLHF | TGTGCCAGCAGCCAAGTAGGGGGCCATAATTCACCCCTCCACTTT
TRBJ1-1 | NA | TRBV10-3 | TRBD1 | CAIRAGTGRTEAFF | TGTGCCATCAGGGCCGGGACAGGAAGAACTGAAGCTTTCTTT
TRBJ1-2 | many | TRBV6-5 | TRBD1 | CASRGQGSSNYGYTF | TGTGCCAGCCGGGGACAGGGATCATCTAACTATGGCTACACCTTC
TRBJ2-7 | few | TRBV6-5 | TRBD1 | CASSRDRGPQYF | TGTGCCAGCAGCCGGGACAGGGGACCGCAGTACTTC
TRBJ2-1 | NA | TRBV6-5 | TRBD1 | CASRSGTGVNEQFF | TGTGCCAGCAGATCCGGGACAGGGGTTAATGAGCAGTTCTTC
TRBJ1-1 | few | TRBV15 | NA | CATSSLQGAAEAFF | TGTGCCACCAGCAGCCTACAGGGAGCCGCTGAAGCTTTCTTT
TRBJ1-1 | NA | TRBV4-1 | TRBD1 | CASSRGQGVNTEAFF | TGCGCCAGCAGCCGGGGACAGGGGGTTAACACTGAAGCTTTCTTT
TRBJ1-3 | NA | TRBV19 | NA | CASSMGGNSGNTIYF | TGTGCCAGTAGCATGGGGGGGAACTCTGGAAACACCATATATTTT
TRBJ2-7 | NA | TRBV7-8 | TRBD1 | CASSLGTGAFYEQYF | TGTGCCAGCAGCTTAGGGACAGGGGCTTTCTACGAGCAGTACTTC
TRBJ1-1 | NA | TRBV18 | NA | CASSSSTDNTEAFF | TGTGCCAGCTCAAGTTCGACAGATAACACTGAAGCTTTCTTT
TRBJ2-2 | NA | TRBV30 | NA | CAWSRSGNTGELFF | TGTGCCTGGAGCCGAAGCGGGAACACCGGGGAGCTGTTTTTT
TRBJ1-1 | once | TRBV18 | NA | CASSPGGDREAFF | TGTGCCAGCTCACCAGGGGGTGACAGGGAAGCTTTCTTT
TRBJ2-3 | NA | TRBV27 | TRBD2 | CASSLERGSTDTQYF | TGTGCCAGCAGTTTGGAGCGGGGAAGCACAGATACGCAGTATTTT
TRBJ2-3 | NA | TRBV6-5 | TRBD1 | CASSYSDRAYDTQYF | TGTGCCAGCAGTTACTCAGACAGGGCCTACGATACGCAGTATTTT
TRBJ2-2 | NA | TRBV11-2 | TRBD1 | CASSLGQGVAGELFF | TGTGCCAGCAGCCTGGGACAGGGGGTCGCCGGGGAGCTGTTTTTT
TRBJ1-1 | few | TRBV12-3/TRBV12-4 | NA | CASSSRLNTEAFF | TGTGCCAGCAGCTCGAGATTAAACACTGAAGCTTTCTTT
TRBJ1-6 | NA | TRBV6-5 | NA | CASSYSQNNSPLHF | TGTGCCAGCAGTTATTCGCAGAATAATTCACCCCTCCACTTT
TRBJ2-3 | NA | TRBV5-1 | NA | CASSPGDYSTDTQYF | TGCGCCAGCAGCCCAGGGGACTACAGCACAGATACGCAGTATTTT
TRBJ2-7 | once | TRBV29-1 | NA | CSVLQGIGSYEQYF | TGCAGCGTTCTCCAGGGCATCGGCTCCTACGAGCAGTACTTC
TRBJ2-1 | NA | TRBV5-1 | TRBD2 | CASSFDLSGSSYNEQFF | TGCGCCAGCAGCTTTGACCTTAGCGGGAGCTCCTACAATGAGCAGTTCTTC
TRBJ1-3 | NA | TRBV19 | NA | CASSIWTGGNTIYF | TGTGCCAGTAGTATCTGGACGGGAGGAAACACCATATATTTT
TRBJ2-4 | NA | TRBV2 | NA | CASSEEGWGNIQYF | TGTGCCAGCAGCGAGGAGGGCTGGGGAAACATTCAGTACTTC
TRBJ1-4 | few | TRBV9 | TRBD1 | CASSATGGYWEKLFF | TGTGCCAGCAGCGCGACAGGGGGCTATTGGGAAAAACTGTTTTTT
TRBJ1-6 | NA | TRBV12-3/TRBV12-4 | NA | CASSRLMDSPLHF | TGTGCCAGCAGCCGACTGATGGATTCACCCCTCCACTTT
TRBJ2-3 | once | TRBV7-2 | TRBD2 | CASIRGGFGLTDTQYF | TGTGCCAGCATCCGGGGGGGATTTGGGCTTACAGATACGCAGTATTTT
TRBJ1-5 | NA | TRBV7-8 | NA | CASSLQYSNQPQHF | TGTGCCAGCAGCTTACAGTATAGCAATCAGCCCCAGCATTTT
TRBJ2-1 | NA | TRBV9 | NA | CASSVEAGSYNEQFF | TGTGCCAGCAGCGTAGAAGCCGGCTCCTACAATGAGCAGTTCTTC
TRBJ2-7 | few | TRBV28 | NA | CASSLRGSTSYEQYF | TGTGCCAGCAGTTTACGTGGCAGTACCTCCTACGAGCAGTACTTC
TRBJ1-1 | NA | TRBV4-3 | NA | CASSQAVSGRGNTEAFF | TGCGCCAGCAGCCAAGCCGTTTCTGGTCGGGGGAACACTGAAGCTTTCTTT
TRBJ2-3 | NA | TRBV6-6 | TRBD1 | CASRTGGAKDTQYF | TGTGCCAGCAGGACAGGGGGCGCGAAAGATACGCAGTATTTT
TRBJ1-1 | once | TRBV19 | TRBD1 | CASSEGRAGGTEAFF | TGTGCCAGTAGTGAGGGCCGGGCAGGGGGGACTGAAGCTTTCTTT
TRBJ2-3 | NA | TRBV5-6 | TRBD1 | CASSPPVRGHGDTQYF | TGTGCCAGCAGCCCCCCGGTTAGGGGGCATGGGGATACGCAGTATTTT
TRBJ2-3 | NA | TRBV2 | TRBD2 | CASSDMDSGGRNTQYF | TGTGCCAGCAGTGATATGGATAGCGGGGGGCGAAATACGCAGTATTTT
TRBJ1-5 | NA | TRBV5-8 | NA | CASSLGQLFNQPQHF | TGTGCCAGCAGCTTGGGCCAACTTTTCAATCAGCCCCAGCATTTT
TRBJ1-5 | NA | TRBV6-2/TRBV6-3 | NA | CASSLPDQPQHF | TGTGCCAGCAGCCTCCCCGATCAGCCCCAGCATTTT
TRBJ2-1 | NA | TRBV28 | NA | CASSVYTGNNEQFF | TGTGCCAGCAGTGTATATACAGGGAATAATGAGCAGTTCTTC
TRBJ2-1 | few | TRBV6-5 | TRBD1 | CATMTGDNEQFF | TGTGCCACCATGACAGGGGATAATGAGCAGTTCTTC
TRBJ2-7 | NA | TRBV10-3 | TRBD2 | CAIREPGLEKQYF | TGTGCCATCAGGGAGCCGGGACTAGAGAAGCAGTACTTC
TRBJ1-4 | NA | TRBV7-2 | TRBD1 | CASATGGGEKLFF | TGTGCCAGCGCGACAGGGGGAGGTGAAAAACTGTTTTTT
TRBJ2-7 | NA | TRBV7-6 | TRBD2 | CASSPVAGGLYEQYF | TGTGCCAGCAGCCCTGTAGCGGGAGGCCTCTACGAGCAGTACTTC
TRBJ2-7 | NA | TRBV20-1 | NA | CSAGGGGEQYF | TGCAGTGCTGGGGGGGGCGGCGAGCAGTACTTC
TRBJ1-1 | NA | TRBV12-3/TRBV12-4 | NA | CASSPSMNTEAFF | TGTGCCAGCAGTCCTTCTATGAACACTGAAGCTTTCTTT
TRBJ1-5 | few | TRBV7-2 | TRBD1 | CASTPAGDRGLREQVQHF | TGTGCCAGCACCCCGGCGGGGGACAGGGGGCTTCGGGAGCAGGTCCAGCATTTT
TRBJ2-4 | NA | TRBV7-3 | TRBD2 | CAVHKIRASGMSWYIQYF | TGTGCCGTTCACAAGATTAGGGCTAGCGGGATGTCCTGGTACATTCAGTACTTC
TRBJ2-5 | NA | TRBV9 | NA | CASSARLKETQYF | TGTGCCAGCAGCGCGAGACTAAAAGAGACCCAGTACTTC